This T cell receptor (beta chain) was captured by sequencing in a study of T cell repertoires in cytomegalovirus infection. V lost 2 bases and J 11 bases, leaving 21 bases between the germline ends. This CDR3 contains 15 residues. The germline gives CDR1 MDHEN, CDR2 SYDVKM. This clonotype was picked up a small number of times. Its antigen is as yet unknown. TCRdb redid the calling of the reads with MiXCR, one entry per CDR3 protein. The table shows around 300,000 distinct CDR3 sequences, with around 20% occurring only once. The receptor was isolated from a human donor in good health (CMV status not recorded). Some clones in this sample may be carry-over from other donors' samples. The material was cultured PBMCs, obtained from culture after CMV antigen stimulation. This sequence joins TRBV28 and TRBJ1-2; tentatively, D is TRBD1 (5 bases). CDR3 in amino acids: CASSLTGTAPGLYTF. The DNA of the CDR3 is TGTGCCAGCAGTTTAACCGGGACCGCTCCTGGGCTATACACCTTC.